The entry that follows covers one T cell receptor beta chain sequence. The target antigen is unknown. This specimen belongs to a study of coeliac disease. The overall study: The study queried TRBV7-2 bias without high-resolution HLA data.

Study-wide points: Intraepithelial and lamina propria fractions were not highly pure, so cross-contamination was possible. Known gliadin-specific TRB sequences: about 55% of the 18 coeliac samples, only 1 of 6 controls. Most TRB amino acid sequences occurred in only one sample.

CDR1 is MDHEN and CDR2 is SYDVKM in the germline V gene. V was pared by 1 base and J by 6 bases, with 12 bases of the junction left unmatched. CDR3 length: 17 amino acids. Sequencing was performed with immunoSEQ multiplex PCR; in TCRdb, only in-frame clones are kept and a portion is missing. The table lists a few thousand clones, less than 70% of them singletons. This chain uses TRBV28 with TRBJ2-1; 7 nucleotides align to TRBD1. This receptor was identified in a woman between 40 and 55 years old. Input material: lymphocytes from the gut lamina propria. As DNA, the CDR3 is TGTGCCAGCAGTTTATCCCAGGGACAGCCACCTTTCAATGAGCAGTTCTTC. This sequence encodes CASSLSQGQPPFNEQFF.